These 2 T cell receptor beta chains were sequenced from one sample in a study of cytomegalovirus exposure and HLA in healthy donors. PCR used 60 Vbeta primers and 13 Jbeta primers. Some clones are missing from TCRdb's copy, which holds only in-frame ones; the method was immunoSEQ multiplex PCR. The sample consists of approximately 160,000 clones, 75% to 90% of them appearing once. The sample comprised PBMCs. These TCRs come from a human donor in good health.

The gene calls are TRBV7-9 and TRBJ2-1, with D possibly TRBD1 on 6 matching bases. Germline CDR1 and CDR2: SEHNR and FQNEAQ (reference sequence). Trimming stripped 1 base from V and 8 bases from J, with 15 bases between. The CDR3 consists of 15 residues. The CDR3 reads CASSLGDRAGDEQFF. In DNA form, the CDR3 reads TGTGCCAGCAGCTTAGGTGATAGAGCAGGGGATGAGCAGTTCTTC.

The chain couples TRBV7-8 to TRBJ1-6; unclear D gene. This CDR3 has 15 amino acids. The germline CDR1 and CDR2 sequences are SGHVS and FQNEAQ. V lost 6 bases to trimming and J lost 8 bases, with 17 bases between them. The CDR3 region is CASRERGQPYSPLHF. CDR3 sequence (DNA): TGTGCCAGCAGAGAGAGAGGCCAGCCTTATTCACCCCTCCACTTT. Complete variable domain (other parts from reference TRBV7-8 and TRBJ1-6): GAGVSQSPRYKVAKRGQDVALRCDPISGHVSLFWYQQALGQGPEFLTYFQNEAQLDKSGLPSDRFFAERPEGSVSTLKIQRTQQEDSAVYLCASRERGQPYSPLHFGNGTRLTVT.